This section outlines one TCR beta chain sequence together with its context. As yet, its antigen is unknown. The data were obtained in a study of chemoradiotherapy in HPV16-positive cancers. Overall study results and limits: Candidate HPV-specific clones and E7-related TCR motifs grew in tumor during treatment.

Sequenced by immunoSEQ multiplex PCR; TCRdb stores in-frame clones only, minus some. The sample has about 23,000 clones, roughly 87% seen once. The CDR3 is made up of 17 amino acids. Per germline, CDR1 SGHDT and CDR2 YYEEEE. The J segment lost 0 bases and the V segment lost 2 bases, leaving 6 bases of the junction unmatched. This clonotype was obtained from a human donor with HPV-associated anogenital cancer. The chain couples TRBV5-6 to TRBJ2-5, with 11 bases fitting TRBD2. Sequenced here: blood, sampled from a patient who underwent chemoradiotherapy. CDR3 nucleotides: TGTGCCAGCAGCTTATTACTAGCGGGGGCCAACCAAGAGACCCAGTACTTC. Translation gives CASSLLLAGANQETQYF.